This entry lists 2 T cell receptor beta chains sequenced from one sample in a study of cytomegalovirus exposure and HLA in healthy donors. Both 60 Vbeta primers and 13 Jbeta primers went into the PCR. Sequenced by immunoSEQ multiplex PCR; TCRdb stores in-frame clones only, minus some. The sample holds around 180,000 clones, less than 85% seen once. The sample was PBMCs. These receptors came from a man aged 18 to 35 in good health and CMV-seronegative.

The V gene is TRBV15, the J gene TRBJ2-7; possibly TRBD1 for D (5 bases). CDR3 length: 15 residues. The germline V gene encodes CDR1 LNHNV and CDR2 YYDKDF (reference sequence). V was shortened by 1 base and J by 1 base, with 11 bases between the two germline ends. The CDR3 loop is CATSRVRGGSYEQYF. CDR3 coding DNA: TGTGCCACCAGCAGAGTTAGGGGTGGGTCCTACGAGCAGTACTTC.

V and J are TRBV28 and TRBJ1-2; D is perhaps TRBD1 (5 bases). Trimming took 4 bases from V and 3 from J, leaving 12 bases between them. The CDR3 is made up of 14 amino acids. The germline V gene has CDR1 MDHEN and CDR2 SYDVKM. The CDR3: CASSSGGEDYGYTF. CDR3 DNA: TGTGCCAGCAGTTCCGGGGGAGAGGACTATGGCTACACCTTC.